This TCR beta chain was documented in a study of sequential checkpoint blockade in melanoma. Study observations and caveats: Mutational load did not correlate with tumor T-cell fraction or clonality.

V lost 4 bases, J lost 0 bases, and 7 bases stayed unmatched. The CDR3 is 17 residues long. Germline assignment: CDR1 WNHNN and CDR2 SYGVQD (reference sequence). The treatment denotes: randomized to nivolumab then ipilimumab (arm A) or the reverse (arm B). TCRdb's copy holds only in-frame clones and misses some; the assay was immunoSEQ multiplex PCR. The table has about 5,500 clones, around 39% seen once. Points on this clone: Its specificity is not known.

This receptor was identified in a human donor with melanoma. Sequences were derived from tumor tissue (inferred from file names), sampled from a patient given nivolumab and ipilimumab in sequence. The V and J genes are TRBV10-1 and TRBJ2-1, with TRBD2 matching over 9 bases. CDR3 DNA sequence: TGCGCCAGCAGTGGGACTAGCGCCCGCAGCTCCTACAATGAGCAGTTCTTC. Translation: CASSGTSARSSYNEQFF.